Shown below are 20 T cell receptor beta chains from a single sample sequenced in a study of human T cells and chemical hapten exposure. One entry per CDR3 protein, called by TCRdb with MiXCR from the RACE reads. Here the sample spans 300,000 to 350,000 distinct CDR3 sequences, around 7% being singletons. Sample time point: patch test 1, 2 weeks after DPC sensitization. The treatment denotes: therapeutic diphenylcyclopropenone sensitization with weekly scalp DPC. The specimen was whole blood, collected in connection with sensitization to the hapten diphenylcyclopropenone (DPC). The receptor set was obtained from a woman under 30 with alopecia areata. Some clones in this sample may be carry-over from other donors' samples.

The J gene is TRBJ1-1, the V gene TRBV7-8; TRBD1 matches at 8 bases. V was pared by 5 bases and J by 7 bases, with 6 bases of the junction left unmatched. The germline gives CDR1 SGHVS, CDR2 FQNEAQ. The CDR3 covers 13 residues. The CDR3 sequence is CASSEGQGIEAFF. The DNA of the CDR3 is TGTGCCAGCAGCGAAGGACAGGGCATTGAAGCTTTCTTT.

The genes are TRBV4-2 and TRBJ2-3, with D tentatively TRBD1 or TRBD2 (7 bases each). The CDR3 length is 16 residues. Between the trimmed V and J ends, which lost 4 bases and 2 bases, there was a span of 16 bases. From germline, CDR1 is LGHNA and CDR2 YNFKEQ. The CDR3 DNA follows: TGTGCCAGCAGCCGCCCCCAGGGGGGGAACACAGATACGCAGTATTTT. It codes for CASSRPQGGNTDTQYF.

This clonotype was counted a few times. J is TRBJ2-3 and V is TRBV7-2; 8 nucleotides align to TRBD2. This CDR3 is built from 16 residues. Germline V gene lookup returns CDR1 SGHTA and CDR2 FQGNSA. V was pared by 5 bases and J by 0 bases, with 7 bases of the junction left unmatched. CDR3 sequence reads: CASSPQLAVSTDTQYF. DNA for the CDR3: TGTGCCAGCAGCCCGCAACTAGCGGTAAGCACAGATACGCAGTATTTT.

This clonotype came up a few times. The chain is built from TRBV20-1 and TRBJ2-2, with D unresolved. The V end was cut by 2 bases, the J end by 6 bases, with 16 bases between. The germline V gene has CDR1 DFQATT and CDR2 SNEGSKA (reference sequence). This CDR3 is 15 amino acids long. The CDR3 here is CSARSRGRVSGELFF. Written as DNA, the CDR3 is TGCAGTGCTAGAAGTCGAGGACGGGTTTCCGGGGAGCTGTTTTTT.

V gene TRBV28 combines with J gene TRBJ2-2, with 9 nucleotides matching TRBD1. There are 14 residues in the CDR3. The J segment lost 10 bases and the V segment lost 8 bases, leaving 11 bases of the junction unmatched. Per the germline V gene, CDR1 is MDHEN and CDR2 is SYDVKM. CDR3 sequence: CASHWDREVEELFF. CDR3 DNA sequence: TGTGCCAGCCACTGGGACAGGGAGGTTGAGGAGCTGTTTTTT.

CDR3 protein: CAISEVTTTLQETQYF. CDR3 nucleotide sequence: TGTGCCATCAGTGAAGTCACAACCACTCTTCAAGAGACCCAGTACTTC. The chain joins TRBV10-3 to TRBJ2-5; unclear D gene. The CDR3 loop spans 16 amino acids. Germline V gene data show CDR1 as ENHRY and CDR2 as SYGVKD. Trimming pared 3 bases from V and 2 bases from J, leaving 16 bases between.

The rearrangement joins TRBV7-9 to TRBJ1-4; 7 nucleotides align to TRBD1. V trimming: 5 bases; J trimming: 0 bases; junction bases outside the gene matches: 6. The V gene's germline CDR1 is SEHNR and CDR2 FQNEAQ (reference sequence). There are 16 residues in the CDR3. CDR3 sequence (DNA): TGTGCCAGCAGCCATGGGGGGACAGCAACTAATGAAAAACTGTTTTTT. The encoded protein is CASSHGGTATNEKLFF.

This chain links TRBV12-3 or TRBV12-4 with TRBJ1-2; D is unresolved. Trimming shortened V by 2 bases and J by 6 bases, and 16 bases separated the two germline ends. This CDR3 region has 15 residues. CDR3 DNA: TGTGCCAGCAGTTTATCCCGGCAGGCGGATGATGGCTACACCTTC. Translated, it gives CASSLSRQADDGYTF.

The V gene is TRBV9, the J gene TRBJ1-3; D possibly corresponds to TRBD1 (5 bases). CDR1 SGDLS and CDR2 YYNGEE come from the germline V gene. V lost 0 bases to trimming and J lost 0 bases, with 13 bases between them. The CDR3 has 17 amino acids. CDR3 protein: CASSVAQGGISGNTIYF. CDR3 DNA sequence: TGTGCCAGCAGCGTAGCCCAGGGAGGGATCTCTGGAAACACCATATATTTT.

The rearrangement links TRBV6-5 to TRBJ2-3; maybe TRBD2 (5 bases). V lost 10 bases and J lost 2, with 13 bases in between. Per the germline V gene, CDR1 is MNHEY and CDR2 is SVGAGI. The CDR3 spans 13 residues. CDR3 sequence: CATSDGNTDTQYF. Written as DNA, the CDR3 is TGTGCCACAAGTGACGGGAACACAGATACGCAGTATTTT.

The chain employs TRBV6-2 or TRBV6-3 and TRBJ1-6; weak D call: TRBD1 (6 bases). The CDR3 is 14 amino acids. Germline assignment: CDR1 MNHEY and CDR2 SVGEGT. Trimming shortened V by 7 bases and J by 10 bases, and 17 bases separated the two germline ends. The CDR3 region has the DNA TGTGCCAGCACCAGGAGGTCAGGGGAGTCACCCCTCCACTTT. Its protein is CASTRRSGESPLHF.

The chain carries TRBV29-1 and TRBJ2-7, with D perhaps TRBD1 (6 bases). The V gene lost 7 bases and the J gene lost 2 bases, with 21 bases spanning the gap. Germline-derived CDR1 and CDR2 are SQVTM and ANQGSEA. The CDR3 runs 15 residues. The DNA of the CDR3 is TGCAGCGCCAAGGAGGACAGCCTAGGGGCCTACGAGCAGTACTTC. It specifies CSAKEDSLGAYEQYF.

This clonotype was observed many times. The V and J genes are TRBV7-6 and TRBJ2-3, with 14 positions matching TRBD2. Germline V gives CDR1 SGHVS, CDR2 FNYEAQ. The CDR3 consists of 16 residues. Trimming took 2 bases from V and 5 from J; bases not matched to a gene: 3. The CDR3 sequence: CASSLTGLAGGDTQYF. CDR3 coding DNA: TGTGCCAGCAGCTTAACCGGACTAGCGGGGGGAGATACGCAGTATTTT.

In its sample, this clonotype was seen many times. The J gene is TRBJ2-5, the V gene TRBV12-3 or TRBV12-4; tentative D call: TRBD1 (5 bases). Deletions cut 3 bases from V and 7 bases from J, with 15 bases between. The CDR3 loop spans 14 amino acids. The CDR3 DNA follows: TGTGCCAGCAGTTTGGGGCAGTTGAGAAGGACCCAGTACTTC. Translating gives CASSLGQLRRTQYF.

This clonotype was seen a handful of times. The rearrangement joins TRBV29-1 to TRBJ1-2, with D hard to call. Trimming left V 3 bases short and J 2 bases short, with 13 bases between. This CDR3 is built from 14 residues. CDR1 is SQVTM and CDR2 is ANQGSEA in the germline V gene. CDR3 nucleotides: TGCAGCGTTGAGATATACGGCGGCAACTATGGCTACACCTTC. Translated, it gives CSVEIYGGNYGYTF. Full variable domain (outside the CDR3, taken from reference TRBV29-1 and TRBJ1-2): SAVISQKPSRDICQRGTSLTIQCQVDSQVTMMFWYRQQPGQSLTLIATANQGSEATYESGFVIDKFPISRPNLTFSTLTVSNMSPEDSSIYLCSVEIYGGNYGYTFGSGTRLTVV.

This clonotype was counted only a few times. The chain couples TRBV4-1 to TRBJ2-1, with TRBD2 matching over 13 bases. Germline CDR1 is MGHRA and CDR2 is YSYEKL. The V segment lost 4 bases and the J segment 7 bases; nucleotides outside the gene matches: 4. This CDR3 contains 15 residues. DNA of the CDR3: TGCGCCAGCAGCCCGGGACTAGCGGGGATTAATGAGCAGTTCTTC. Translated: CASSPGLAGINEQFF.

The rearrangement links TRBV6-2 or TRBV6-3 to TRBJ2-7; 9 nucleotides line up with TRBD1. Germline lookup yields CDR1 MNHEY and CDR2 SVGEGT. V lost 4 bases, J lost 4 bases, and 8 bases stayed unmatched. The CDR3 is 15 amino acids. The CDR3 loop is CASSSYGTGSYEQYF. CDR3 nucleotide sequence: TGTGCCAGCAGTTCCTACGGGACAGGGTCTTACGAGCAGTACTTC.

The chain links TRBV20-1 to TRBJ1-1; D gene uncertain. This CDR3 contains 13 residues. CDR1 and CDR2 (germline): DFQATT, SNEGSKA (reference sequence). V was pared by 3 bases and J by 8 bases, with 16 bases between. The CDR3 is CSARHLNGREAFF. The CDR3, as DNA: TGCAGTGCTAGGCATCTGAACGGGCGGGAAGCTTTCTTT.

This clonotype was found a few times. The chain joins TRBV4-2 to TRBJ1-3; D gene unclear. V lost 1 base, J lost 3 bases, and 16 bases lay in between. In germline, CDR1 is LGHNA, CDR2 YNFKEQ. The CDR3 contains 17 residues. In DNA form, the CDR3 reads TGTGCCAGCAGCCAAGTTCCGGGGTGGTTGAGTGGAAACACCATATATTTT. Translated, it gives CASSQVPGWLSGNTIYF.

The rearrangement links TRBV7-3 to TRBJ1-5; D is perhaps TRBD1 (5 bases). Trimming took 5 bases from V and 4 from J, leaving 18 bases between them. The germline V gene has CDR1 SGHTA and CDR2 FQGTGA. This CDR3 is built from 16 residues. As DNA, the CDR3 is TGTGCCAGCAGCCCCTGGACGGGGGGAGGAAATCAGCCCCAGCATTTT. Its translation: CASSPWTGGGNQPQHF.